This T cell receptor beta chain was identified during a study of blood T cells in healthy people across ages. Study at large: About one barcoded beta molecule was captured per two T cells (by template switching). Whole-study findings and limits: CMV status of donors was not determined, possibly confounding expanded clonotype changes.

The V and J ends lost 0 bases and 2 bases respectively, with 5 bases between them. Germline V gene data show CDR1 as SGHRS and CDR2 as YFSETQ. This CDR3 has 13 amino acids. This clonotype was recorded at least ten times. The antigen is not known. A second PCR, run for roughly 7 to 11 cycles, used a sample-barcoded 5' primer plus a J-beta primer mix. TCRdb re-derived calls from the 5' RACE reads in MiXCR, one entry per CDR3 protein. The sample includes about a million distinct CDR3 sequences, about two fifths of them seen just once. V usage is TRBV5-1 and J usage is TRBJ1-2; D unclear. The receptor's source is a man younger than 30 in good health. Sequenced sample: blood. CDR3 loop: CASSLEENYGYTF. CDR3 DNA: TGCGCCAGCAGCTTGGAGGAGAACTATGGCTACACCTTC.